This T cell receptor (beta chain) was identified in a study of cytomegalovirus exposure and HLA in healthy donors. Overall study findings and caveats: Prior analysis indicated that the majority of TCR beta V segments exhibited productivity approximately 87% or approximately 30% of the time. Rarity held for most TCR sequences, but there were some public TCRs that occurred in many donors.

A remark on this clone: As yet, its antigen is unknown.

CDR1 is SGHDT, CDR2 YYEEEE, per germline. The germline V and J ends were trimmed by 0 bases and 3 bases, with 12 bases remaining between them. The CDR3 contains 16 residues. Nominally healthy donors were sampled, though unrecorded immune exposures were likely. Both 60 Vbeta primers and 13 Jbeta primers went into the PCR. Here immunoSEQ multiplex PCR was the method, and the copy in TCRdb shows in-frame clones only, minus some. The top ten clones hold around 4.1% of a sample with more than 90,000 clones, under 80% of them seen once. Sequenced: PBMCs. This receptor was identified in a man aged 40-49 years in good health and CMV-seronegative. The chain has TRBV5-6 and TRBJ2-2; D remains ambiguous. This chain's CDR3 is CASSLAFSSYTGELFF. In nucleotides, the CDR3 is TGTGCCAGCAGCTTGGCCTTTAGCTCGTACACCGGGGAGCTGTTTTTT.